This record covers a single T cell receptor (beta chain). This sample is part of a study of blood T cells in healthy people across ages. Sample-barcoded 5' priming and a J-beta primer mix drove a second PCR of 7 to 11 cycles. TCRdb re-called the 5' RACE reads through MiXCR, storing one row per CDR3 protein. The table lists over 700,000 distinct CDR3 sequences, 20% to 30% of them singletons. A further study also used this sample, focusing on T cells of mothers and their children.

The sequence was collected from a boy younger than 18 in good health. Material: blood.

CDR3 in amino acids: CASRKDLGSWNEQFF. The CDR3, as DNA: TGTGCCAGCAGGAAGGACCTAGGCTCTTGGAATGAGCAGTTCTTC. The chain links TRBV2 to TRBJ2-1, with unresolved D. This CDR3 comprises 15 residues. V was cut by 6 bases and J by 7 bases, with 19 bases left in between. Germline assignment: CDR1 SNHLY and CDR2 FYNNEI.